A selection of T cell receptor beta chains follows, all from one sample in a study of somatic mutations in cytotoxic T cells in rheumatoid arthritis. Sequencing was performed with immunoSEQ multiplex PCR; in TCRdb, only in-frame clones are kept and a portion is missing. The sample gives 13,000 or so clones, 65% to 75% of which show up once; around 28% is in the top ten. The sample consisted of CD8+ T cells sorted from blood. The receptors were gathered from an adult with rheumatoid arthritis. CDR3s include the opening cysteine and the closing phenylalanine or tryptophan. A D gene is named only where the DNA matches it firmly. The size field is filled for only some rows; it gives once, few, many or a size class.

clone_size: NA; j_call: TRBJ1-1; d_call: NA; v_call: TRBV19; cdr3_aa: CASSISGAANTEAFF; cdr3_nt: TGTGCCAGTAGTATTTCAGGGGCCGCGAACACTGAAGCTTTCTTT
clone_size: few; j_call: TRBJ1-6; d_call: NA; v_call: TRBV2; cdr3_aa: CASRTDPNSPLHF; cdr3_nt: TGTGCCAGCAGGACAGATCCGAATTCACCCCTCCACTTT
clone_size: few; j_call: TRBJ1-5; d_call: TRBD1; v_call: TRBV2; cdr3_aa: CASRSDRGSNQPQHF; cdr3_nt: TGTGCCAGCAGGTCGGACAGGGGTAGCAATCAGCCCCAGCATTTT
clone_size: once; j_call: TRBJ2-1; d_call: NA; v_call: TRBV11-1; cdr3_aa: CASSSVGDEQFF; cdr3_nt: TGTGCCAGCAGTTCCGTGGGCGATGAGCAGTTCTTC
clone_size: once; j_call: TRBJ1-2; d_call: NA; v_call: TRBV7-9; cdr3_aa: CASSSGVEYGDSGGYTF; cdr3_nt: TGTGCCAGCAGCTCAGGGGTGGAGTATGGGGATTCGGGTGGCTACACCTTC
clone_size: NA; j_call: TRBJ1-1; d_call: NA; v_call: TRBV2; cdr3_aa: CASSGENTEAFF; cdr3_nt: TGTGCCAGCAGTGGAGAGAACACTGAAGCTTTCTTT
clone_size: NA; j_call: TRBJ1-1; d_call: NA; v_call: TRBV28; cdr3_aa: CASSLLGGIAFF; cdr3_nt: TGTGCCAGCAGTTTATTGGGGGGTATAGCTTTCTTT
clone_size: NA; j_call: TRBJ2-7; d_call: TRBD1; v_call: TRBV4-2; cdr3_aa: CASSFRGQSKDEQYF; cdr3_nt: TGTGCCAGCAGCTTTAGGGGACAGAGCAAGGACGAGCAGTACTTC
clone_size: NA; j_call: TRBJ2-3; d_call: TRBD2; v_call: TRBV9; cdr3_aa: CASSTGEGLAVSDTQYF; cdr3_nt: TGTGCCAGCAGCACAGGAGAGGGACTAGCTGTGTCAGATACGCAGTATTTT
clone_size: NA; j_call: TRBJ2-1; d_call: TRBD2; v_call: TRBV30; cdr3_aa: CAWSGSAGGRPYNEQFF; cdr3_nt: TGTGCCTGGAGTGGGTCAGCGGGGGGCCGGCCCTACAATGAGCAGTTCTTC
clone_size: NA; j_call: TRBJ1-1; d_call: NA; v_call: TRBV29-1; cdr3_aa: CSGLGRAGSEAFF; cdr3_nt: TGCAGCGGCCTGGGACGGGCGGGATCTGAAGCTTTCTTT
clone_size: few; j_call: TRBJ2-1; d_call: TRBD2; v_call: TRBV19; cdr3_aa: CASTAGGYNEQFF; cdr3_nt: TGTGCCAGTACAGCGGGGGGCTACAATGAGCAGTTCTTC
clone_size: NA; j_call: TRBJ2-1; d_call: NA; v_call: TRBV5-3; cdr3_aa: CARSLAFYGEGNSYNEQFF; cdr3_nt: TGTGCCAGAAGCTTGGCCTTTTACGGGGAAGGGAACTCCTACAATGAGCAGTTCTTC
clone_size: NA; j_call: TRBJ2-5; d_call: NA; v_call: TRBV7-2; cdr3_aa: CASSLGEGNQETQYF; cdr3_nt: TGTGCCAGCAGCTTAGGCGAGGGGAACCAAGAGACCCAGTACTTC
clone_size: few; j_call: TRBJ2-7; d_call: NA; v_call: TRBV1; cdr3_aa: CTSSQAVEIHEQYF; cdr3_nt: TGCACCAGCAGCCAGGCTGTAGAGATCCACGAGCAGTACTTC
clone_size: NA; j_call: TRBJ2-1; d_call: TRBD2; v_call: TRBV9; cdr3_aa: CASSPLGTSGGAVYEQFF; cdr3_nt: TGTGCCAGCAGCCCACTTGGGACTAGCGGGGGGGCGGTTTATGAGCAGTTCTTC
clone_size: NA; j_call: TRBJ2-7; d_call: NA; v_call: TRBV7-2; cdr3_aa: CASSLLRIPYEQYF; cdr3_nt: TGTGCCAGCAGCCTCCTTCGGATACCCTACGAGCAGTACTTC
clone_size: NA; j_call: TRBJ2-7; d_call: NA; v_call: TRBV14; cdr3_aa: CASSQDPYEQYF; cdr3_nt: TGTGCCAGCAGCCAAGATCCCTACGAGCAGTACTTC
clone_size: NA; j_call: TRBJ1-5; d_call: NA; v_call: TRBV28; cdr3_aa: CASSPQGSGLGAQHF; cdr3_nt: TGTGCCAGCAGTCCTCAAGGGTCCGGGTTAGGGGCCCAGCATTTT
clone_size: once; j_call: TRBJ2-7; d_call: TRBD1; v_call: TRBV27; cdr3_aa: CASSLWDRGQEQYF; cdr3_nt: TGTGCCAGCAGTTTATGGGACAGGGGGCAGGAGCAGTACTTC
clone_size: NA; j_call: TRBJ2-6; d_call: NA; v_call: TRBV2; cdr3_aa: CASSVIKETPTKRANVLTF; cdr3_nt: TGTGCCAGCAGTGTTATAAAGGAGACTCCCACCAAGCGGGCCAACGTCCTGACTTTC
clone_size: once; j_call: TRBJ2-7; d_call: NA; v_call: TRBV2; cdr3_aa: CAGRTETLYEQYF; cdr3_nt: TGTGCCGGTCGGACCGAAACCCTCTACGAGCAGTACTTC
clone_size: NA; j_call: TRBJ2-7; d_call: TRBD1; v_call: TRBV27; cdr3_aa: CASSGAEGAAEQYF; cdr3_nt: TGTGCCAGCAGTGGAGCCGAGGGGGCGGCTGAGCAGTACTTC
clone_size: NA; j_call: TRBJ2-1; d_call: TRBD1; v_call: TRBV19; cdr3_aa: CASSIGRGRNEQFF; cdr3_nt: TGTGCCAGTAGTATCGGCAGGGGGCGCAATGAGCAGTTCTTC
clone_size: NA; j_call: TRBJ2-5; d_call: TRBD1; v_call: TRBV27; cdr3_aa: CASSYGTDLQETQYF; cdr3_nt: TGTGCCAGCAGCTACGGGACAGACCTACAAGAGACCCAGTACTTC
clone_size: NA; j_call: TRBJ2-3; d_call: TRBD1; v_call: TRBV27; cdr3_aa: CASSNVRTGHTDTQYF; cdr3_nt: TGTGCCAGCAGCAACGTTCGGACAGGGCACACAGATACGCAGTATTTT
clone_size: NA; j_call: TRBJ2-7; d_call: NA; v_call: TRBV28; cdr3_aa: CASSRLDTHAEQYF; cdr3_nt: TGTGCCAGCAGTCGATTAGATACACATGCCGAGCAGTACTTC
clone_size: NA; j_call: TRBJ2-3; d_call: TRBD2; v_call: TRBV27; cdr3_aa: CASSQKRGGLRDTQYF; cdr3_nt: TGTGCCAGCAGCCAAAAACGGGGGGGCCTAAGAGATACGCAGTATTTT
clone_size: NA; j_call: TRBJ1-6; d_call: NA; v_call: TRBV5-5; cdr3_aa: CASKLGSHHSGSPLHF; cdr3_nt: TGTGCCAGCAAGCTGGGGTCTCACCACTCGGGTTCACCCCTCCACTTT
clone_size: NA; j_call: TRBJ1-1; d_call: NA; v_call: TRBV10-2; cdr3_aa: CASRNTTGNTEAFF; cdr3_nt: TGCGCCAGCAGAAATACCACGGGTAACACTGAAGCTTTCTTT
clone_size: NA; j_call: TRBJ1-1; d_call: NA; v_call: TRBV7-9; cdr3_aa: CASSLGGLMNTEAFF; cdr3_nt: TGTGCCAGCAGCTTAGGGGGGCTGATGAACACTGAAGCTTTCTTT
clone_size: NA; j_call: TRBJ2-1; d_call: NA; v_call: TRBV25-1; cdr3_aa: CASRGLSPYNEQFF; cdr3_nt: TGTGCCAGCAGAGGACTCTCTCCCTACAATGAGCAGTTCTTC
clone_size: NA; j_call: TRBJ2-3; d_call: TRBD2; v_call: TRBV2; cdr3_aa: CASSEMRGGMNTQYF; cdr3_nt: TGTGCCAGCAGTGAAATGCGGGGGGGCATGAATACGCAGTATTTT
clone_size: NA; j_call: TRBJ1-4; d_call: NA; v_call: TRBV4-2; cdr3_aa: CASSQGGEGEKLFF; cdr3_nt: TGTGCCAGCAGCCAAGGGGGAGAAGGGGAAAAACTGTTTTTT
clone_size: NA; j_call: TRBJ2-7; d_call: NA; v_call: TRBV28; cdr3_aa: CASSFLGGLYEQYF; cdr3_nt: TGTGCCAGCAGTTTTTTGGGGGGGCTTTACGAGCAGTACTTC
clone_size: NA; j_call: TRBJ1-2; d_call: NA; v_call: TRBV6-1; cdr3_aa: CASSPRDTHYGYTF; cdr3_nt: TGTGCCAGCAGTCCTAGGGACACTCACTATGGCTACACCTTC
clone_size: NA; j_call: TRBJ2-5; d_call: NA; v_call: TRBV15; cdr3_aa: CATSYEGGAQETQYF; cdr3_nt: TGTGCCACCAGCTACGAGGGGGGGGCCCAAGAGACCCAGTACTTC
clone_size: NA; j_call: TRBJ1-1; d_call: TRBD1; v_call: TRBV27; cdr3_aa: CASSPFGTGGMAEAFF; cdr3_nt: TGTGCCAGCAGTCCCTTTGGGACAGGGGGCATGGCTGAAGCTTTCTTT
clone_size: once; j_call: TRBJ1-5; d_call: NA; v_call: TRBV6-6; cdr3_aa: CATTGVGNQPQHF; cdr3_nt: TGTGCCACCACCGGGGTTGGCAATCAGCCCCAGCATTTT
clone_size: NA; j_call: TRBJ1-4; d_call: NA; v_call: TRBV19; cdr3_aa: CASSTTHQTWHTSGEKLFF; cdr3_nt: TGTGCCAGTAGTACTACTCACCAAACATGGCACACCTCAGGCGAGAAACTGTTTTTT
clone_size: NA; j_call: TRBJ1-2; d_call: NA; v_call: TRBV25-1; cdr3_aa: CASEGIYGYTF; cdr3_nt: TGTGCTTCCGAGGGAATCTATGGCTACACCTTC
clone_size: few; j_call: TRBJ1-5; d_call: NA; v_call: TRBV6-1; cdr3_aa: CASSEWAGNNQPQHF; cdr3_nt: TGTGCCAGCAGTGAATGGGCAGGGAACAATCAGCCCCAGCATTTT
clone_size: NA; j_call: TRBJ2-3; d_call: NA; v_call: TRBV27; cdr3_aa: CASYPVGAGDTQYF; cdr3_nt: TGTGCCAGCTACCCTGTCGGGGCTGGAGATACGCAGTATTTT
clone_size: NA; j_call: TRBJ2-5; d_call: NA; v_call: TRBV15; cdr3_aa: CATSRDLGNQETQYF; cdr3_nt: TGTGCCACCAGCAGAGATCTTGGGAACCAAGAGACCCAGTACTTC
clone_size: NA; j_call: TRBJ1-3; d_call: NA; v_call: TRBV19; cdr3_aa: CASSIAFGESGNTIYF; cdr3_nt: TGTGCCAGTAGTATTGCTTTCGGGGAATCTGGAAACACCATATATTTT
clone_size: NA; j_call: TRBJ2-1; d_call: TRBD1; v_call: TRBV28; cdr3_aa: CASSFGAAPGQGDNEQFF; cdr3_nt: TGTGCCAGCAGCTTTGGGGCCGCCCCGGGACAGGGGGACAATGAGCAGTTCTTC
clone_size: NA; j_call: TRBJ1-1; d_call: NA; v_call: TRBV11-1; cdr3_aa: CASSLSTGTEAFF; cdr3_nt: TGTGCCAGCAGCTTATCTACTGGGACTGAAGCTTTCTTT
clone_size: NA; j_call: TRBJ2-5; d_call: TRBD2; v_call: TRBV27; cdr3_aa: CASSSGGGQETQYF; cdr3_nt: TGTGCCAGCAGTTCGGGGGGGGGTCAAGAGACCCAGTACTTC
clone_size: once; j_call: TRBJ1-5; d_call: NA; v_call: TRBV2; cdr3_aa: CASSELGRWGNQPQHF; cdr3_nt: TGTGCCAGCAGTGAACTCGGCAGGTGGGGCAATCAGCCCCAGCATTTT
clone_size: NA; j_call: TRBJ2-7; d_call: NA; v_call: TRBV6-5; cdr3_aa: CASSYSTSTYEQYF; cdr3_nt: TGTGCCAGCAGTTACTCGACATCAACCTACGAGCAGTACTTC
clone_size: few; j_call: TRBJ1-1; d_call: NA; v_call: TRBV7-6; cdr3_aa: CASSLDRATEAFF; cdr3_nt: TGTGCCAGCAGCTTAGACAGAGCCACTGAAGCTTTCTTT
clone_size: NA; j_call: TRBJ2-5; d_call: TRBD2; v_call: TRBV27; cdr3_aa: CASTGTSGGFDETQYF; cdr3_nt: TGTGCCAGCACCGGGACTAGCGGGGGATTTGATGAGACCCAGTACTTC
clone_size: NA; j_call: TRBJ2-3; d_call: NA; v_call: TRBV6-4; cdr3_aa: CASRGETESDTQYF; cdr3_nt: TGTGCCAGCAGAGGGGAGACAGAATCAGATACGCAGTATTTT
clone_size: NA; j_call: TRBJ1-2; d_call: NA; v_call: TRBV7-9; cdr3_aa: CASSLPGNYGYTF; cdr3_nt: TGTGCCAGCAGCTTACCAGGGAACTATGGCTACACCTTC